These 3 T cell receptor beta chains originate from one sample sequenced in a study of T cell responses to AZD1222 COVID-19 vaccine. Using immunoSEQ multiplex PCR, the repertoire was profiled, and TCRdb retains in-frame clones only, with some absent. Of fewer than 110,000 clones detected, about 90% appear once; the ten largest clones hold roughly 9%. The sample in question was peripheral blood, obtained 28 days after the second AZD1222 dose. These receptors were taken from an adult who received the AZD1222 COVID-19 vaccine.

The V and J genes are TRBV6-5 and TRBJ1-5; D uncertain. CDR1 is MNHEY and CDR2 is SVGAGI in the germline V gene. V lost 5 bases and J 3 bases, leaving 5 bases between the germline ends. CDR3 size: 12 residues. CDR3 in DNA: TGTGCCAGCAGTACCGCCAATCAGCCCCAGCATTTT. Amino acids: CASSTANQPQHF.

The chain uses TRBV2 and TRBJ1-1; TRBD1 agrees at 10 bases. V shed 6 bases and J 5 bases; nucleotides not matched to a gene: 6. The CDR3 has 14 amino acids. Germline V CDR1 and CDR2: SNHLY, FYNNEI. Written as DNA, the CDR3 is TGTGCCAGCAGGAAGGACAGGGGGTGGACTGAAGCTTTCTTT. It yields the protein CASRKDRGWTEAFF. Full variable domain (missing parts from reference TRBV2 and TRBJ1-1): EPEVTQTPSHQVTQMGQEVILRCVPISNHLYFYWYRQILGQKVEFLVSFYNNEISEKSEIFDDQFSVERPDGSNFTLKIRSTKLEDSAMYFCASRKDRGWTEAFFGQGTRLTVV.

The chain uses TRBV5-1 and TRBJ2-2; perhaps TRBD1 as D (5 bases). The CDR3 has 15 amino acids. The V end lost 1 base, the J end lost 0 bases, and 7 bases lay between the germline ends. Germline V gives CDR1 SGHRS, CDR2 YFSETQ. The CDR3 DNA reads as TGCGCCAGCAGCTTGAGACAGCCGAACACCGGGGAGCTGTTTTTT. This translates into CASSLRQPNTGELFF.